Below, 25 T cell receptor beta chains from the same sample are listed, as sequenced in a study of blood T cell repertoires in COVID-19. TCRdb's table, derived via immunoSEQ multiplex PCR, lists solely in-frame clones and lacks some. Of over 60,000 clones in the sample, approximately 73% were seen once. Sequencing was performed on peripheral blood. Receptors were obtained from a man aged 55 to 70 with COVID-19, enrolled during active disease.

The rearrangement joins TRBV30 to TRBJ2-7, with TRBD2 as a possible D gene (5 bases). The CDR3 is made up of 15 amino acids. Germline V gene sequence: CDR1 GTSNPN, CDR2 SVGIG (reference sequence). The V and J ends lost 4 bases and 0 bases respectively, with 16 bases between them. The CDR3: CAWKTHTRSSYEQYF. In DNA, the CDR3 is TGTGCCTGGAAAACCCACACTAGGAGCTCCTACGAGCAGTACTTC.

This clone appeared many times. The chain is built from TRBV18 and TRBJ2-7; 9 positions agree with TRBD1. Germline lookup yields CDR1 KGHSH and CDR2 LQKENI. V was pared by 5 bases and J by 1 base, with 3 bases of the junction left unmatched. The CDR3 is 14 amino acids. Here the CDR3 reads CASSGGTGSYEQYF. The CDR3 region has the DNA TGTGCCAGCTCAGGCGGGACAGGGTCCTACGAGCAGTACTTC.

The genes are TRBV10-2 and TRBJ2-5; TRBD1 is a possible D gene (5 bases). The CDR3 totals 11 residues. The germline V and J ends were trimmed by 9 bases and 4 bases, with 9 bases remaining between them. The germline gives CDR1 WSHSY, CDR2 SAAADI. The CDR3 nucleotides are TGCGCCAGTAGTAGGGGAGAGACCCAGTACTTC. Its translation is CASSRGETQYF.

In the case of this clone: Compared with germline, one end of the junction differs, possibly owing to a read error. V is TRBV7-3 and J is TRBJ2-1; 11 bases align to TRBD2. The germline gives CDR1 SGHTA, CDR2 FQGTGA. This CDR3 spans 13 amino acids. Here the CDR3 reads CASSILAGESVVF. The CDR3 DNA is TGTGCCAGCAGCATACTAGCGGGAGAATCAGTGGTCTTC.

This sequence joins TRBV19 and TRBJ2-1; D may be TRBD1 (5 bases). Deletions cut 6 bases from V and 3 bases from J, with 9 bases between. The CDR3 contains 13 residues. Germline values: CDR1 LNHDA, CDR2 SQIVND (reference sequence). The CDR3 bases are TGTGCCAGTAGACCCGACAGCTACAATGAGCAGTTCTTC. Protein product: CASRPDSYNEQFF. Based on the CDR3 plus reference TRBV19 and TRBJ2-1, the full variable domain is DGGITQSPKYLFRKEGQNVTLSCEQNLNHDAMYWYRQDPGQGLRLIYYSQIVNDFQKGDIAEGYSVSREKKESFPLTVTSAQKNPTAFYLCASRPDSYNEQFFGPGTRLTVL.

This clone has a handful of counts. The chain uses TRBV18 and TRBJ2-3; 10 nucleotides align to TRBD2. V was clipped by 4 bases and J by 1 base; unmatched bases: 5. Germline V gene sequence: CDR1 KGHSH, CDR2 LQKENI. This CDR3 comprises 16 residues. The CDR3 coding sequence is TGTGCCAGCTCACTTAGGACTAGCGGAGGCACAGATACGCAGTATTTT. Translated, it gives CASSLRTSGGTDTQYF.

The chain recombines TRBV2 with TRBJ2-5; weak D call: TRBD2 (6 bases). This CDR3 has 10 amino acids. From germline, CDR1 is SNHLY and CDR2 FYNNEI. CDR3 protein: CAEGRETQYF. The CDR3 DNA is TGTGCGGAGGGTAGAGAGACCCAGTACTTC. The variable domain in full, with the rest retrieved from reference TRBV2 and TRBJ2-5, is EPEVTQTPSHQVTQMGQEVILRCVPISNHLYFYWYRQILGQKVEFLVSFYNNEISEKSEIFDDQFSVERPDGSNFTLKIRSTKLEDSAMYFCAEGRETQYFGPGTRLLVL.

The V call is TRBV2, the J call TRBJ2-1; D might be TRBD2 (5 bases). The CDR3 length is 14 residues. CDR1 is SNHLY and CDR2 is FYNNEI in the germline V gene. V was clipped by 8 bases and J by 7 bases, with 18 bases between them. The CDR3 reads CASWWGVFRNEQFF. The CDR3 DNA sequence: TGTGCCAGCTGGTGGGGAGTTTTTAGGAATGAGCAGTTCTTC.

The chain uses TRBV11-2 and TRBJ2-1; 10 nucleotides align to TRBD2. V was clipped by 3 bases and J by 9 bases; unmatched bases: 8. Germline V gene sequence: CDR1 SGHAT, CDR2 FQNNGV. This CDR3 spans 15 amino acids. CDR3 sequence reads: CASSFFASGSGEQFF. CDR3 nucleotides: TGTGCCAGCAGCTTTTTTGCTAGCGGGAGTGGTGAGCAGTTCTTC.

The sample holds a few counts of this clone. Relative to the germline gene, one junction end is altered; a read error may explain this. The V call is TRBV29-1, the J call TRBJ2-1; 7 bases agree with TRBD2. The CDR3 sequence is 14 residues long. The germline V gene has CDR1 SQVTM and CDR2 ANQGSEA. CDR3 protein: CSVAGATSFNEQFF. In DNA form, the CDR3 reads TGCAGCGTCGCGGGAGCTACCTCCTTCAATGAGCAGTTCTTC.

The genes are TRBV6-6 and TRBJ1-1; TRBD1 is a possible D gene (6 bases). Germline V gives CDR1 MNHNY, CDR2 SVGAGI (reference sequence). The CDR3 covers 13 residues. Deletions cut 4 bases from V and 4 bases from J, with 10 bases between. The CDR3 is CASSSDSFTEAFF. The CDR3 nucleotides read TGTGCCAGCAGTTCGGACAGTTTCACTGAAGCTTTCTTT.

The chain links TRBV7-2 to TRBJ1-6, with 7 nucleotides matching TRBD1. Germline assignment: CDR1 SGHTA and CDR2 FQGNSA. Germline trimming cut 5 bases from V and 7 bases from J; bases unmatched to any gene: 11. This CDR3 spans 16 amino acids. The chain's CDR3 is CASSPRQGKWNSPLHF. In nucleotides, the CDR3 is TGTGCCAGCAGCCCCAGACAGGGAAAGTGGAATTCACCCCTCCACTTT.

The rearrangement links TRBV30 to TRBJ2-7; TRBD1 is a possible D gene (6 bases). Germline assignment: CDR1 GTSNPN and CDR2 SVGIG (reference sequence). The CDR3 extends over 13 amino acids. V was trimmed by 2 bases and J by 3 bases, leaving 11 bases between them. CDR3 nucleotide sequence: TGTGCCTGGAGTTCACTGGACAGCTACGAGCAGTACTTC. Translation: CAWSSLDSYEQYF.

The CDR3 region has the DNA TGTGCCAGCAGCGTAGACGGGGATTACACCGGGGAGCTGTTTTTT. Residues: CASSVDGDYTGELFF. This sequence joins TRBV9 and TRBJ2-2; D is possibly TRBD2 (5 bases). Trimming removed 0 bases at V and 3 bases at J, with 9 bases between. This CDR3 has 15 residues. The germline V gene has CDR1 SGDLS and CDR2 YYNGEE.

The chain combines TRBV28 with TRBJ2-7, with D possibly matching TRBD1 (6 bases). Germline loops: CDR1 MDHEN, CDR2 SYDVKM. With 6 bases removed from V and 6 bases from J, the gap between germline ends came to 18 bases. This CDR3 spans 14 amino acids. CDR3 protein: CASSLTGYPIEQYF. CDR3 DNA sequence: TGTGCCAGCAGCCTGACAGGATACCCTATCGAGCAGTACTTC.

The chain employs TRBV23-1 and TRBJ2-3; 7 nucleotides align to TRBD1. TRBV23-1 is an ORF, and what it does is uncertain. The V segment lost 7 bases and the J segment 2 bases; nucleotides outside the gene matches: 15. This CDR3 contains 17 residues. The CDR3 sequence: CASTGTANILNTDTQYF. DNA of the CDR3: TGCGCCAGCACCGGGACAGCGAATATCCTAAACACAGATACGCAGTATTTT.

This chain connects TRBV9 to TRBJ1-5, with no clear D. Trimming pared 0 bases from V and 6 bases from J, leaving 10 bases between. This CDR3 has 14 amino acids. Germline CDR1 SGDLS, CDR2 YYNGEE. CDR3 DNA: TGTGCCAGCAGCGTAGGTCCGGTTGGTCAGCCCCAGCATTTT. Translated, it gives CASSVGPVGQPQHF. The full variable domain, completed using reference TRBV9 and TRBJ1-5, is DSGVTQTPKHLITATGQRVTLRCSPRSGDLSVYWYQQSLDQGLQFLIQYYNGEERAKGNILERFSAQQFPDLHSELNLSSLELGDSALYFCASSVGPVGQPQHFGDGTRLSIL.

The chain carries TRBV7-3 and TRBJ2-3; tentatively, D is TRBD2 (10 bases). With 5 bases removed from V and 2 bases from J, the gap between germline ends came to 26 bases. Germline V CDR1 and CDR2: SGHTA, FQGTGA. The CDR3 runs 19 residues. In DNA form, the CDR3 reads TGTGCCAGCAGCCCCGGGACAGGGAGACTAGCGGGCCCCACAGATACGCAGTATTTT. Translation gives CASSPGTGRLAGPTDTQYF.

V gene TRBV4-1 combines with J gene TRBJ2-1, with D possibly matching TRBD2 (6 bases). Germline V lookup: CDR1 MGHRA, CDR2 YSYEKL. The CDR3 length is 17 residues. V was pared by 0 bases and J by 5 bases, with 17 bases between. CDR3 in amino acids: CASSQDWATWGDNEQFF. The CDR3 DNA reads as TGCGCCAGCAGCCAAGATTGGGCCACCTGGGGGGACAATGAGCAGTTCTTC.

This clone was recorded once. The genes are TRBV24-1 and TRBJ2-5, with 7 bases matching TRBD1. V lost 4 bases to trimming and J lost 5 bases; unmatched junction nucleotides: 0. This CDR3 contains 12 residues. Germline V gene sequence: CDR1 KGHDR, CDR2 SFDVKD. CDR3 DNA: TGTGCCACCAGTGAACAGGGGGAGACCCAGTACTTC. This gives the protein CATSEQGETQYF.

This clone has just a few counts. The chain employs TRBV5-1 and TRBJ2-7; 9 bases fit TRBD2. V lost 0 bases to trimming and J lost 6 bases; unmatched junction nucleotides: 7. The CDR3 is 15 residues long. The V gene's germline CDR1 is SGHRS and CDR2 YFSETQ. The CDR3 reads CASSLEASGETEQYF. CDR3 nucleotide sequence: TGCGCCAGCAGCTTGGAGGCTAGCGGGGAAACCGAGCAGTACTTC.

The rearrangement joins TRBV6-2 or TRBV6-3 to TRBJ1-1; D is possibly TRBD1 (6 bases). V was clipped by 5 bases and J by 0 bases, with 10 bases between them. CDR3 length equals 14 residues. The V gene's germline CDR1 is MNHEY and CDR2 SVGEGT. The CDR3 loop is CASSDGQLNTEAFF. CDR3 DNA: TGTGCCAGCAGTGACGGACAGTTGAACACTGAAGCTTTCTTT.

This chain joins TRBV16 and TRBJ1-1; D remains unclear. Germline CDR1 and CDR2: KGHSY and FQNENV. Trimming pared 2 bases from V and 0 bases from J, leaving 10 bases between. The CDR3 covers 15 residues. The CDR3 region is CASSQNEQMNTEAFF. The CDR3 DNA reads TGTGCCAGCAGCCAAAACGAACAGATGAACACTGAAGCTTTCTTT.

This chain's CDR3 is CASSLAVNYGYTF. CDR3 DNA: TGTGCCAGCAGCTTAGCGGTTAACTATGGCTACACCTTC. The chain is built from TRBV11-3 and TRBJ1-2; no definite D call. The CDR3 contains 13 residues. Germline V gene sequence: CDR1 SGHNT, CDR2 YENEEA. The V end lost 1 base, the J end lost 1 base, and 4 bases lay between the germline ends.

On this clone itself: One end of the junction varies from germline; a read error may be responsible. This chain connects TRBV10-3 to TRBJ2-7; 10 nucleotides agree with TRBD2. Looked up from germline, CDR1 is ENHRY and CDR2 is SYGVKD. The CDR3 length is 18 residues. CDR3 nucleotides: TGTGTCATCAGTGGGGGCAGAGTGCTAGCGGGAGTCTCCTACGAGCAGTACTTC. Translated: CVISGGRVLAGVSYEQYF.